The 8 T cell receptor beta chains listed next were all sequenced from one sample in a study of blood T cell repertoires in COVID-19. Method: immunoSEQ multiplex PCR; TCRdb's copy keeps in-frame clones and lacks some. The sample yields hundreds of thousands of clones, more than 75% seen once. The sequenced sample was PBMCs or T cells enriched from blood (not recorded which). The receptors here all came from a woman between 55 and 75 years old in a cohort exposed to, infected with or recovered from COVID-19 (not recorded which).

The V gene is TRBV5-6, the J gene TRBJ2-4, with TRBD1 matching 11 bases. In germline, CDR1 is SGHDT, CDR2 YYEEEE. CDR3 length equals 17 residues. J lost 6 bases, V lost 5 bases, and 13 bases had no gene match. This CDR3 reads CASSFSGTGGFRNIQYF. The CDR3 region has the DNA TGTGCCAGCAGTTTCTCCGGGACAGGGGGGTTTAGAAACATTCAGTACTTC.

This chain uses TRBV24-1 with TRBJ2-1; 7 nucleotides line up with TRBD2. J lost 7 bases, V lost 3 bases, and 14 bases had no gene match. The germline gives CDR1 KGHDR, CDR2 SFDVKD. The CDR3 spans 17 residues. The CDR3 coding sequence is TGTGCCACCAGTGATGTGGGGAGCGGGGCTAGGAGGAATGAGCAGTTCTTC. It codes for CATSDVGSGARRNEQFF.

The V call is TRBV19, the J call TRBJ1-2, with 10 bases fitting TRBD1. CDR3 length: 15 residues. The V and J ends lost 8 bases and 6 bases, in that order; junction bases with no gene match: 12. Germline V lookup: CDR1 LNHDA, CDR2 SQIVND (reference sequence). The CDR3 bases are TGTGCCAGTTCATTTCCCGGGACAGGGGTTAATGGCTACACCTTC. This encodes CASSFPGTGVNGYTF.

The chain has TRBV10-1 and TRBJ2-7, with 10 bases fitting TRBD2. The CDR3 covers 15 residues. With 10 bases clipped from V and 3 bases from J, the junction kept 12 bases outside the gene matches. The V gene's germline CDR1 is WNHNN and CDR2 SYGVQD (reference sequence). CDR3: CATQRGASGSYEQYF. The CDR3 DNA sequence: TGCGCCACCCAGAGGGGGGCTAGCGGGAGCTACGAGCAGTACTTC.

V gene TRBV11-2 combines with J gene TRBJ2-5; TRBD2 agrees at 7 bases. The CDR3 contains 14 residues. Germline V gene data show CDR1 as SGHAT and CDR2 as FQNNGV. The J segment lost 1 base and the V segment lost 3 bases, leaving 2 bases of the junction unmatched. CDR3 sequence: CASSFGGGQETQYF. The DNA for the CDR3 is TGTGCCAGCAGCTTTGGGGGGGGCCAAGAGACCCAGTACTTC.

The gene calls are TRBV6-5 and TRBJ1-6; 7 bases line up with TRBD1. Germline CDR1 is MNHEY and CDR2 is SVGAGI. This CDR3 is 14 amino acids long. V shed 6 bases and J 7 bases; nucleotides not matched to a gene: 6. CDR3 nucleotides: TGTGCCAGCAGCACCGGACAGGTCAATTCACCCCTCCACTTT. It translates to CASSTGQVNSPLHF.

The chain carries TRBV27 and TRBJ1-1, with D maybe TRBD1 (6 bases). CDR1 MNHEY and CDR2 SMNVEV come from the germline V gene (reference sequence). The CDR3 consists of 13 residues. V shed 3 bases and J shed 7 bases, with 12 bases lying between them. CDR3 sequence (DNA): TGTGCCAGCAGTTTTCAGGGGCCCCTTGAAGCTTTCTTT. Protein product: CASSFQGPLEAFF.

This chain connects TRBV24-1 to TRBJ2-3; a weak D match, TRBD1 (6 bases). This CDR3 comprises 16 residues. The germline CDR1 and CDR2 sequences are KGHDR and SFDVKD. With 4 bases removed from V and 1 base from J, the gap between germline ends came to 14 bases. As DNA, the CDR3 is TGTGCCACCAGTGACCCTACAGGGTGGGGCACAGATACGCAGTATTTT. This sequence encodes CATSDPTGWGTDTQYF.